The 22 T cell receptor beta chains in this list originate from one sample, sequenced in a study of blood T cell repertoires in COVID-19. The repertoire was sequenced with immunoSEQ multiplex PCR; TCRdb's copy has only in-frame clones and lacks some. Here the sample spans fewer than 300,000 clones, roughly 84% being singletons. Material for sequencing was peripheral blood. Every receptor here comes from a woman between 18 and 29 years old with acute or convalescent COVID-19.

V usage is TRBV6-6 and J usage is TRBJ2-2; 7 positions match TRBD2. In germline, CDR1 is MNHNY, CDR2 SVGAGI (reference sequence). The CDR3 is made up of 13 amino acids. V lost 8 bases and J lost 8; bases outside the gene matches: 8. The CDR3 region is CASGLAGGGELFF. CDR3 nucleotide sequence: TGTGCCAGCGGATTAGCGGGTGGAGGGGAGCTGTTTTTT.

This chain links TRBV9 with TRBJ1-6; 10 nucleotides agree with TRBD1. The V gene end was trimmed by 0 bases and the J gene end by 10 bases; junction bases not matched to a gene: 4. CDR3 length: 15 residues. Looked up from germline, CDR1 is SGDLS and CDR2 is YYNGEE. The DNA of the CDR3 is TGTGCCAGCAGCGTAGCGGGACAGGGGAGCTCACCCCTCCACTTT. Translated: CASSVAGQGSSPLHF.

The chain carries TRBV5-1 and TRBJ2-3; 9 bases align to TRBD1. The V gene's germline CDR1 is SGHRS and CDR2 YFSETQ. The length of the CDR3 is 16 residues. The V gene end was trimmed by 1 base and the J gene end by 6 bases; junction bases not matched to a gene: 9. The CDR3: CASSLLTGGAADTQYF. The DNA of the CDR3 is TGCGCCAGCAGCTTGCTCACAGGGGGCGCAGCGGATACGCAGTATTTT.

In its sample, this clone was seen a few times. The rearrangement uses TRBV2 and TRBJ1-2; 9 nucleotides agree with TRBD1. This CDR3 is 15 amino acids long. Germline CDR1 is SNHLY and CDR2 is FYNNEI. V gave up 10 bases and J gave up 2 bases; unmatched junction bases: 11. CDR3 nucleotide sequence: TGTGCCACCGACCAGGACAGGGGACTGAACTATGGCTACACCTTC. It encodes CATDQDRGLNYGYTF.

This chain joins TRBV2 and TRBJ1-1; D ambiguous. CDR1 SNHLY and CDR2 FYNNEI come from the germline V gene. The CDR3 is 15 residues long. V lost 8 bases and J 2 bases, leaving 18 bases between the germline ends. The CDR3 DNA is TGTGCCAGCCACCCCAGCTACCTAGAAAACACTGAAGCTTTCTTT. Translated: CASHPSYLENTEAFF.

This clone was seen only once. This chain connects TRBV5-1 to TRBJ2-2, with no clear D. The length of the CDR3 is 17 residues. The germline V gene encodes CDR1 SGHRS and CDR2 YFSETQ. Trimming removed 2 bases at V and 2 bases at J, with 16 bases between. CDR3 bases: TGCGCCAGCAGCTTCCTCCCTCCGACTGAAAACACCGGGGAGCTGTTTTTT. Its translation is CASSFLPPTENTGELFF.

V gene TRBV28 combines with J gene TRBJ1-2, with 8 bases matching TRBD1. This CDR3 has 12 amino acids. CDR1 MDHEN and CDR2 SYDVKM come from the germline V gene. J gave up 13 bases and V 6 bases, and 10 bases lay outside the gene matches. CDR3 loop: CASRPPRGRRTF. The CDR3, as DNA: TGTGCCAGCAGGCCTCCCAGGGGGCGCCGCACCTTC.

V gene TRBV6-5 combines with J gene TRBJ2-7, with 10 bases identical to TRBD1. This CDR3 has 14 residues. J gave up 2 bases and V 6 bases, and 4 bases lay outside the gene matches. Looked up from germline, CDR1 is MNHEY and CDR2 is SVGAGI. CDR3 in DNA: TGTGCCAGCAGCAGAGGGACAGGGGCCTACGAGCAGTACTTC. Translated, it gives CASSRGTGAYEQYF.

V gene TRBV29-1 combines with J gene TRBJ1-1, with D perhaps matching TRBD1 (5 bases). V lost 6 bases, J lost 1 base, and 15 bases lay in between. CDR3 size: 14 residues. Germline V gene lookup returns CDR1 SQVTM and CDR2 ANQGSEA. The CDR3 DNA is TGCAGCGTCGCAGGACGGCAGGGGAACACTGAAGCTTTCTTT. It translates to CSVAGRQGNTEAFF.

V and J are TRBV25-1 and TRBJ1-2; tentatively, D is TRBD1 (5 bases). Germline loops: CDR1 MGHDK, CDR2 SYGVNS. The CDR3 is 12 residues long. V was trimmed by 5 bases and J by 5 bases, leaving 9 bases between them. CDR3 in DNA: TGTGCCAGCAGTTCAGGGATATATGGCTACACCTTC. It is translated as CASSSGIYGYTF.

The rearrangement uses TRBV2 and TRBJ2-7; 9 nucleotides match TRBD2. Germline values: CDR1 SNHLY, CDR2 FYNNEI. Trimming cost V 4 bases and J 0 bases; bases outside gene matches: 4. This CDR3 comprises 15 residues. CDR3 nucleotides: TGTGCCAGCAGTGTCGAGCGGGGGGACTCCTACGAGCAGTACTTC. Its protein product is CASSVERGDSYEQYF. The entire variable domain, with the rest obtained from reference TRBV2 and TRBJ2-7, is as follows: EPEVTQTPSHQVTQMGQEVILRCVPISNHLYFYWYRQILGQKVEFLVSFYNNEISEKSEIFDDQFSVERPDGSNFTLKIRSTKLEDSAMYFCASSVERGDSYEQYFGPGTRLTVT.

The rearrangement uses TRBV28 and TRBJ2-7; 8 positions agree with TRBD1. The V gene end was trimmed by 8 bases and the J gene end by 1 base; junction bases not matched to a gene: 7. The germline CDR1 and CDR2 sequences are MDHEN and SYDVKM. The CDR3 runs to 14 residues. CDR3 in DNA: TGTGCCAGCCTCGACAGGGGCAGATCCTACGAGCAGTACTTC. Translating it yields CASLDRGRSYEQYF.

This clone was counted only a few times. V gene TRBV28 combines with J gene TRBJ1-1, with 9 bases identical to TRBD1. The CDR3 consists of 13 residues. V gave up 6 bases and J gave up 5 bases; unmatched junction bases: 4. Germline V CDR1 and CDR2: MDHEN, SYDVKM. This chain's CDR3 is CASRPDRGTEAFF. CDR3 nucleotide sequence: TGTGCCAGCAGACCTGACAGGGGGACTGAAGCTTTCTTT.

This chain connects TRBV29-1 to TRBJ1-6, with 8 bases lining up with TRBD1. CDR1 and CDR2 (germline): SQVTM, ANQGSEA. CDR3 size: 14 residues. J gave up 6 bases and V 6 bases, and 7 bases lay outside the gene matches. Here the CDR3 DNA reads TGCAGCGTGAAAACAGGGGGTAGTAATTCACCCCTCCACTTT. Encoded protein: CSVKTGGSNSPLHF. The whole variable domain, filled in from reference TRBV29-1 and TRBJ1-6, reads SAVISQKPSRDICQRGTSLTIQCQVDSQVTMMFWYRQQPGQSLTLIATANQGSEATYESGFVIDKFPISRPNLTFSTLTVSNMSPEDSSIYLCSVKTGGSNSPLHFGNGTRLTVT.

This clone was counted between two and nine times. The CDR3 nucleotides are TGTGCCAGTAGTATAGGGGGCAGTGGGATGACTGAAGCTTTCTTT. It codes for CASSIGGSGMTEAFF. This chain joins TRBV19 and TRBJ1-1; the D gene is possibly TRBD1 (5 bases). Looked up from germline, CDR1 is LNHDA and CDR2 is SQIVND (reference sequence). The V gene lost 1 base and the J gene lost 5 bases, with 14 bases spanning the gap. This CDR3 spans 15 amino acids.

The chain links TRBV3-1 (or the pseudogene TRBV3-2) to TRBJ1-3; no definite D call. V gave up 4 bases and J gave up 3 bases, with 13 bases separating them. Germline V gene lookup returns CDR1 LGHDT and CDR2 YNNKEL (reference sequence). The CDR3 totals 15 residues. Written as DNA, the CDR3 is TGTGCCAGCAGCCCGATTCGATCTAATGGAAACACCATATATTTT. Its protein is CASSPIRSNGNTIYF.

The chain combines TRBV5-4 with TRBJ1-2; D perhaps matches TRBD1 (5 bases). Trimming cost V 0 bases and J 1 base, with 7 bases left between them. The CDR3 length is 14 residues. Germline lookup yields CDR1 SGHNT and CDR2 YYREEE (reference sequence). CDR3 nucleotide sequence: TGTGCCAGCAGCTTGGACGGGGGTAACTATGGCTACACCTTC. Its protein is CASSLDGGNYGYTF.

This chain uses TRBV25-1 with TRBJ1-3; D not certain. Germline V CDR1 and CDR2: MGHDK, SYGVNS. CDR3 length: 13 amino acids. V dropped 5 bases and J dropped 14 bases, with 19 bases sitting between them. The CDR3 sequence: CASSLSLMELLYF. The CDR3 region has the DNA TGTGCCAGCAGTCTGTCCCTGATGGAACTATTATATTTT. The entire variable domain, with the rest obtained from reference TRBV25-1 and TRBJ1-3, is as follows: EADIYQTPRYLVIGTGKKITLECSQTMGHDKMYWYQQDPGMELHLIHYSYGVNSTEKGDLSSESTVSRIRTEHFPLTLESARPSHTSQYLCASSLSLMELLYFGEGSWLTVV.

The chain is built from TRBV5-1 and TRBJ1-4; unclear D gene. CDR3 length: 17 amino acids. Trimming took 1 base from V and 2 from J, leaving 15 bases between them. Germline assignment: CDR1 SGHRS and CDR2 YFSETQ. The CDR3 sequence: CASSLMRVDGTNEKLFF. In DNA form, the CDR3 reads TGCGCCAGCAGCTTGATGAGGGTAGATGGCACTAATGAAAAACTGTTTTTT.

The chain uses TRBV19 and TRBJ1-3; weak D call: TRBD1 (6 bases). The length of the CDR3 is 17 residues. V lost 3 bases, J lost 0 bases, and 15 bases lay in between. Looked up from germline, CDR1 is LNHDA and CDR2 is SQIVND (reference sequence). CDR3 DNA sequence: TGTGCCAGTAGTATCTCGGCAGGGGTTAACTCTGGAAACACCATATATTTT. Amino acids: CASSISAGVNSGNTIYF.

The chain couples TRBV2 to TRBJ2-4; D is unresolved. The germline V and J ends were trimmed by 1 base and 8 bases, with 3 bases remaining between them. CDR1 and CDR2 (germline): SNHLY, FYNNEI. The CDR3 sequence is 11 residues long. This CDR3 is CASSEVDIQYF. For the CDR3, the DNA is TGTGCCAGCAGTGAAGTCGACATTCAGTACTTC.

This clone came up once. A junction boundary mismatches the germline segment, possibly from a read error. The rearrangement joins TRBV19 to TRBJ2-3; tentatively, D is TRBD2 (6 bases). This CDR3 is 16 amino acids long. Germline CDR1 and CDR2: LNHDA and SQIVND (reference sequence). CDR3 in amino acids: CASSPRGAGRTNTQYF. CDR3 DNA: TGTGCCAGTAGTCCCCGAGGGGCGGGACGCACAAATACGCAGTATTTT.